This T cell receptor (beta chain) derives from a study of tumor and adjacent non-tumor tissue in lung cancer. Study-level information: Histology: about twelve adenocarcinoma, a couple of squamous cell carcinoma, 1 small cell lung cancer.

In regard to this clonotype: This may be a read error, as it is one base from a much larger clone.

No cell sorting was done before RNA was extracted from the tissue. The library came from three nested PCR rounds adapted from ARM-PCR protocols. TCRdb re-called the multiplex PCR reads through MiXCR, storing one row per CDR3 protein. The sample has under 150,000 distinct CDR3 sequences, roughly 70% seen once; the top ten hold around a sixth. The CDR3 loop spans 14 amino acids. Per the germline V gene, CDR1 is MNHEY and CDR2 is SVGAGI. Sequencing input: lung tumor tissue. The TCR comes from a man aged 60-69 years with small cell lung cancer. The chain combines TRBV6-5 with TRBJ2-7, with a weak D call TRBD2 (6 bases). This CDR3 is CASRPSRDSHEQHV. The CDR3 DNA sequence: TGTGCCAGCAGACCCTCCCGGGACTCCCACGAGCAGCACGTC.